One sample yielded the 22 T cell receptor beta chains listed below, sequenced in a study of T cell responses to AZD1222 COVID-19 vaccine. Only in-frame clones appear in the TCRdb table, and some are missing; sequencing was by immunoSEQ multiplex PCR. The sample lists 100,000 to 150,000 clones, approximately 85% occurring once. The sequencing here drew on peripheral blood, taken on day 0 of AZD1222 vaccination. The receptors derive from an adult in good health.

Only one count was recorded for this clone. The chain carries TRBV27 and TRBJ1-1, with a possible D match to TRBD1 (5 bases). The CDR3 is made up of 13 amino acids. Trimming took 3 bases from V and 6 from J, leaving 11 bases between them. Germline V gene lookup returns CDR1 MNHEY and CDR2 SMNVEV (reference sequence). Written as DNA, the CDR3 is TGTGCCAGCAGTTTCGTCAGGGCCTCTGAAGCTTTCTTT. This encodes CASSFVRASEAFF.

This clone was recorded once. This sample also contains other DNA sequences that code for the same CDR3. This rearrangement joins TRBV19 to TRBJ2-3; unclear D gene. CDR3 length: 11 amino acids. Germline V gene lookup returns CDR1 LNHDA and CDR2 SQIVND (reference sequence). With 3 bases removed from V and 6 bases from J, the gap between germline ends came to 4 bases. The CDR3 DNA follows: TGTGCCAGTAGTATCGCGGATACGCAGTATTTT. As protein: CASSIADTQYF. The full variable domain, rest sourced from reference TRBV19 and TRBJ2-3, is DGGITQSPKYLFRKEGQNVTLSCEQNLNHDAMYWYRQDPGQGLRLIYYSQIVNDFQKGDIAEGYSVSREKKESFPLTVTSAQKNPTAFYLCASSIADTQYFGPGTRLTVL.

This rearrangement joins TRBV7-9 to TRBJ2-7; weak D call: TRBD1 (6 bases). V lost 3 bases and J 4 bases, leaving 13 bases between the germline ends. This CDR3 region has 14 residues. Germline-derived CDR1 and CDR2 are SEHNR and FQNEAQ (reference sequence). The chain's CDR3 is CASSLAQGPYEQYF. The CDR3 DNA follows: TGTGCCAGCAGCTTGGCACAGGGCCCGTACGAGCAGTACTTC.

The chain couples TRBV14 to TRBJ2-5, with 12 bases aligning to TRBD2. This CDR3 spans 16 amino acids. The ends lost 4 bases at V and 2 bases at J; junction bases unmatched: 5. Germline values: CDR1 SGHDN, CDR2 FVKESK. The CDR3 here is CASSRLAGGHQETQYF. In nucleotides, the CDR3 is TGTGCCAGCAGCCGCCTAGCGGGGGGGCATCAAGAGACCCAGTACTTC.

CDR3 sequence: CASSLSFDRGVYEQYF. The CDR3 coding sequence is TGTGCCAGCAGTTTATCGTTTGACAGGGGGGTCTACGAGCAGTACTTC. The chain uses TRBV27 and TRBJ2-7, with 9 bases matching TRBD1. Germline lookup yields CDR1 MNHEY and CDR2 SMNVEV (reference sequence). CDR3 length: 16 amino acids. V dropped 0 bases and J dropped 3; count of bases not matched to a gene: 6.

For this clone: The junction shows a germline mismatch at one end, possibly a read error. V and J are TRBV5-8 and TRBJ1-6, with 7 bases lining up with TRBD1. Germline V gene data show CDR1 as SGHTS and CDR2 as YDEGEE. The CDR3 has 15 amino acids. This chain's CDR3 is CASSWKGTVNPPLHF. The CDR3 nucleotides are TGTGCCAGCAGCTGGAAAGGGACAGTTAATCCACCCCTCCACTTT.

This chain joins TRBV9 and TRBJ1-1; tentative D call: TRBD1 (6 bases). In germline, CDR1 is SGDLS, CDR2 YYNGEE. V was cut by 3 bases and J by 6 bases, with 18 bases left in between. This CDR3 region has 15 residues. The CDR3: CASSALTGFSAEAFF. CDR3 sequence (DNA): TGTGCCAGCAGCGCCCTTACAGGGTTTAGTGCTGAAGCTTTCTTT.

This clone has a handful of counts. The genes are TRBV28 and TRBJ2-2; D is possibly TRBD1 (6 bases). CDR1 is MDHEN, CDR2 SYDVKM, per germline. This CDR3 contains 16 residues. Deletions cut 6 bases from V and 0 bases from J, with 14 bases between. This CDR3 is CASRIQGSSNTGELFF. The DNA of the CDR3 is TGTGCCAGCAGGATACAGGGATCCTCGAACACCGGGGAGCTGTTTTTT. Using reference TRBV28 and TRBJ2-2 for the parts outside the CDR3, the full variable domain is DVKVTQSSRYLVKRTGEKVFLECVQDMDHENMFWYRQDPGLGLRLIYFSYDVKMKEKGDIPEGYSVSREKKERFSLILESASTNQTSMYLCASRIQGSSNTGELFFGEGSRLTVL.

This chain links TRBV11-3 with TRBJ2-7, with a possible D match to TRBD1 (5 bases). Germline V gene data show CDR1 as SGHNT and CDR2 as YENEEA. This CDR3 contains 13 residues. Deletions cut 2 bases from V and 6 bases from J, with 11 bases between. The chain's CDR3 is CASSLRRGSEQYF. The CDR3, as DNA: TGTGCCAGCAGCTTACGAAGGGGCTCCGAGCAGTACTTC.

This clone was found once. The V gene is TRBV11-2, the J gene TRBJ2-1; 12 positions agree with TRBD2. The CDR3 has 19 amino acids. Germline CDR1 reads SGHAT; CDR2 reads FQNNGV. Trimming took 6 bases from V and 4 from J; bases not matched to a gene: 16. The CDR3 DNA is TGTGCCAGCAGATCTGTCCGACCGAGACTAGCGGGGGCGTACAATGAGCAGTTCTTC. Its protein is CASRSVRPRLAGAYNEQFF.

This chain uses TRBV5-1 with TRBJ2-5; the D gene is possibly TRBD2 (6 bases). CDR3 length: 16 amino acids. The ends were cut back, 3 bases at V and 0 bases at J, with 15 bases in the middle. Per the germline V gene, CDR1 is SGHRS and CDR2 is YFSETQ. Here the CDR3 DNA reads TGCGCCAGCAGCTGGGGGGAGACAGCCTACCAAGAGACCCAGTACTTC. Protein product: CASSWGETAYQETQYF. Complete variable domain (other parts from reference TRBV5-1 and TRBJ2-5): KAGVTQTPRYLIKTRGQQVTLSCSPISGHRSVSWYQQTPGQGLQFLFEYFSETQRNKGNFPGRFSGRQFSNSRSEMNVSTLELGDSALYLCASSWGETAYQETQYFGPGTRLLVL.

The chain is built from TRBV18 and TRBJ1-1; D is unclear. Trimming cost V 8 bases and J 6 bases, with 13 bases left between them. The germline V gene has CDR1 KGHSH and CDR2 LQKENI. The CDR3 covers 12 residues. The CDR3 DNA is TGTGCCAGCGCGCCAAGGGCAGCTGAAGCTTTCTTT. Encoded protein: CASAPRAAEAFF.

The chain combines TRBV20-1 with TRBJ2-3; D gene ambiguous. The CDR3 totals 8 residues. Germline-derived CDR1 and CDR2 are DFQATT and SNEGSKA (reference sequence). CDR3 bases: TGCAGCACAGATACGCAGTATTTT. This encodes CSTDTQYF.

A single count supports this clone. V and J are TRBV5-6 and TRBJ2-5; D gene unclear. CDR1 is SGHDT, CDR2 YYEEEE, per germline. With 4 bases removed from V and 2 bases from J, the gap between germline ends came to 12 bases. The CDR3 totals 14 residues. CDR3 sequence reads: CASSLHATQETQYF. In nucleotides, the CDR3 is TGTGCCAGCAGCCTACACGCAACACAAGAGACCCAGTACTTC.

The chain recombines TRBV7-9 with TRBJ1-4, with TRBD1 as a possible D gene (6 bases). The V gene's germline CDR1 is SEHNR and CDR2 FQNEAQ (reference sequence). V lost 5 bases, J lost 3 bases, and 13 bases lay in between. The CDR3 consists of 15 residues. The CDR3 region is CASSARGGSNEKLFF. CDR3 in DNA: TGTGCCAGCAGCGCGAGGGGGGGCTCTAATGAAAAACTGTTTTTT.

The V call is TRBV4-2, the J call TRBJ1-2; TRBD1 aligns across 10 bases. Germline V gives CDR1 LGHNA, CDR2 YNFKEQ. V shed 4 bases and J 7 bases; nucleotides not matched to a gene: 15. The CDR3 sequence is 17 residues long. CDR3 DNA: TGTGCCAGCAGCCGGGGTCGGATCGGACAGGGGGTTGGTGGCTACACCTTC. This gives the protein CASSRGRIGQGVGGYTF.

The CDR3 DNA sequence: TGTGCCAGCCGGGACAGGGACAAATCACCCCTCCACTTT. Protein sequence: CASRDRDKSPLHF. The V gene is TRBV25-1, the J gene TRBJ1-6; 9 nucleotides align to TRBD1. Germline V gene sequence: CDR1 MGHDK, CDR2 SYGVNS. V lost 8 bases to trimming and J lost 10 bases; unmatched junction nucleotides: 6. The CDR3 totals 13 residues.

This clone showed up just once. The V and J genes are TRBV5-1 and TRBJ1-2; tentative D call: TRBD1 (6 bases). Trimming pared 4 bases from V and 5 bases from J, leaving 15 bases between. Germline lookup yields CDR1 SGHRS and CDR2 YFSETQ. The CDR3 extends over 14 amino acids. The CDR3 nucleotides are TGCGCCAGCAGCCGGGACACCGCCGGATATGGCTACACCTTC. Its translation: CASSRDTAGYGYTF.

The rearrangement links TRBV6-2 or TRBV6-3 to TRBJ2-7; 10 positions agree with TRBD1. This CDR3 spans 18 amino acids. With V trimmed by 2 bases and J by 0 bases, 10 bases remained unmatched. Germline lookup yields CDR1 MNHEY and CDR2 SVGEGT. The CDR3 sequence: CASSYGLLWTGGSYEQYF. Here the CDR3 DNA reads TGTGCCAGCAGTTACGGACTACTCTGGACAGGGGGCTCCTACGAGCAGTACTTC.

The table lists this clone with a count of one. The J gene is TRBJ1-1, the V gene TRBV9, with D hard to call. The length of the CDR3 is 14 residues. Germline lookup yields CDR1 SGDLS and CDR2 YYNGEE. V gave up 0 bases and J gave up 0 bases, with 6 bases separating them. CDR3 sequence: CASSVERMNTEAFF. CDR3 in DNA: TGTGCCAGCAGCGTAGAACGGATGAACACTGAAGCTTTCTTT.

The chain carries TRBV10-3 and TRBJ1-1, with no clear D. Trimming pared 2 bases from V and 1 base from J, leaving 5 bases between. This CDR3 spans 13 amino acids. The germline gives CDR1 ENHRY, CDR2 SYGVKD. Here the CDR3 reads CAISEGGNTEAFF. CDR3 nucleotide sequence: TGTGCCATCAGTGAGGGTGGGAACACTGAAGCTTTCTTT.

The chain carries TRBV7-9 and TRBJ1-4, with TRBD1 matching over 8 bases. V lost 5 bases to trimming and J lost 7 bases; unmatched junction nucleotides: 3. CDR1 is SEHNR, CDR2 FQNEAQ, per germline (reference sequence). The CDR3 spans 13 residues. The DNA for the CDR3 is TGTGCCAGCAGCCGACAGGGGATTGAAAAACTGTTTTTT. Its protein is CASSRQGIEKLFF. Full variable domain (outside the CDR3, taken from reference TRBV7-9 and TRBJ1-4): DTGVSQNPRHKITKRGQNVTFRCDPISEHNRLYWYRQTLGQGPEFLTYFQNEAQLEKSRLLSDRFSAERPKGSFSTLEIQRTEQGDSAMYLCASSRQGIEKLFFGSGTQLSVL.